The rows below give T cell receptor beta chains drawn from one sample of a study of cytomegalovirus exposure and HLA in healthy donors. Data came from immunoSEQ multiplex PCR; TCRdb stores just in-frame clones and leaves some out. This repertoire shows 200,000 or so clones, roughly four fifths found once; its top ten account for around 2.2%. Material for sequencing was PBMCs. These receptors were collected from a woman in her twenties or thirties in good health and CMV-seropositive. Each CDR3 is given with its conserved first and last residue. D genes are given only for firm matches. Not every row has a clone size; where given, it reads once, few, many or a size class.

CDR3	DNA	V	J	D	size
CASSSRGEGPDTQYF	TGTGCCAGCAGCTCCAGGGGAGAGGGCCCAGATACGCAGTATTTT	TRBV7-9	TRBJ2-3	NA	NA
CASSTRLTGANTEAFF	TGTGCCAGCTCAACCCGATTGACAGGGGCGAACACTGAAGCTTTCTTT	TRBV18	TRBJ1-1	TRBD1	NA
CASSSESGRSTDTQYF	TGCGCCAGCAGCTCCGAAAGCGGGAGGAGCACAGATACGCAGTATTTT	TRBV5-1	TRBJ2-3	TRBD2	NA
CASSTIGGAKSEKLFF	TGCGCCAGCAGCACCATTGGGGGGGCCAAGAGTGAAAAACTGTTTTTT	TRBV5-1	TRBJ1-4	NA	NA
CASSRGTGTDVHGYTF	TGTGCCAGCAGTCGGGGGACCGGGACGGATGTTCATGGCTACACCTTC	TRBV5-5	TRBJ1-2	NA	NA
CASSPLLAGVGETQYF	TGTGCCAGCAGCCCCCTGCTAGCGGGGGTGGGAGAGACCCAGTACTTC	TRBV5-8	TRBJ2-5	TRBD2	NA
CASSPRSGVGVYEQYF	TGTGCCAGCAGTCCGAGGAGCGGGGTAGGTGTCTACGAGCAGTACTTC	TRBV28	TRBJ2-7	TRBD2	NA
CASTFGGGGGDTQYF	TGTGCCAGCACCTTCGGGGGGGGAGGCGGGGATACGCAGTATTTT	TRBV9	TRBJ2-3	TRBD2	NA
CASRILAGVGGEQFF	TGTGCCAGCAGGATACTAGCGGGAGTTGGAGGTGAGCAGTTCTTC	TRBV11-2	TRBJ2-1	TRBD2	few
CASRGQGLDTQYF	TGTGCCAGCAGGGGACAGGGACTAGATACGCAGTATTTT	TRBV7-3	TRBJ2-3	TRBD1	NA
CASTPQVATNEKLFF	TGTGCCAGTACCCCACAAGTTGCAACTAATGAAAAACTGTTTTTT	TRBV19	TRBJ1-4	NA	once
CASSQRGSSGIPNEQFF	TGTGCCAGCAGCCAAAGAGGTAGTAGCGGGATTCCCAATGAGCAGTTCTTC	TRBV4-2	TRBJ2-1	TRBD2	once
CASSPPLAGGSYEQYF	TGTGCCAGCAGTCCCCCCCTAGCGGGGGGTTCCTACGAGCAGTACTTC	TRBV28	TRBJ2-7	TRBD2	once
CSVEGGTADTQYF	TGCAGCGTTGAAGGCGGGACCGCAGATACGCAGTATTTT	TRBV29-1	TRBJ2-3	NA	few
CASSNVPRGAWGELFF	TGTGCCAGTAGTAATGTTCCTCGGGGGGCATGGGGGGAGCTGTTTTTT	TRBV19	TRBJ2-2	NA	NA
CASSRQGPREKLFF	TGTGCCAGCAGTCGACAGGGGCCACGTGAAAAACTGTTTTTT	TRBV6-5	TRBJ1-4	TRBD1	once
CAWSVNSGISYNEQFF	TGTGCCTGGAGTGTCAATAGCGGGATCTCCTACAATGAGCAGTTCTTC	TRBV30	TRBJ2-1	TRBD2	NA
CASSAKRGGSGNTIYF	TGTGCCAGCAGCGCTAAGCGGGGAGGCTCTGGAAACACCATATATTTT	TRBV7-9	TRBJ1-3	NA	NA
CASSVGNLNTEAFF	TGTGCCAGCAGCGTAGGAAACTTAAACACTGAAGCTTTCTTT	TRBV9	TRBJ1-1	NA	NA
CASSGTGYEQYF	TGTGCCAGCAGCGGGACAGGCTACGAGCAGTACTTC	TRBV5-6	TRBJ2-7	TRBD1	NA
CASSPQLGGEKLFF	TGCGCCAGCAGCCCTCAACTAGGGGGTGAAAAACTGTTTTTT	TRBV5-1	TRBJ1-4	NA	NA
CASSYLAGSTDTQYF	TGTGCCAGCAGCTACTTAGCGGGGAGCACAGATACGCAGTATTTT	TRBV11-3	TRBJ2-3	TRBD2	NA
CASSFRVPNEKLFF	TGTGCCAGCAGTTTTAGAGTTCCTAATGAAAAACTGTTTTTT	TRBV28	TRBJ1-4	NA	NA
CASSPGLTGGSYEQYF	TGTGCCAGCAGTCCCGGCTTGACAGGGGGATCGTACGAGCAGTACTTC	TRBV2	TRBJ2-7	TRBD1	NA
CASRGDRGATNLEAFF	TGTGCCAGCAGGGGGGACAGGGGCGCCACCAACCTTGAAGCTTTCTTT	TRBV2	TRBJ1-1	TRBD1	NA
CASSHSSGGGTDTQYF	TGTGCCAGCAGCCACAGCAGCGGGGGTGGCACAGATACGCAGTATTTT	TRBV7-3	TRBJ2-3	TRBD2	NA
CAISRDRANTEAFF	TGTGCCATCAGTAGGGACAGGGCGAACACTGAAGCTTTCTTT	TRBV10-3	TRBJ1-1	TRBD1	once
CASSYPSGQRGGMYNEQFF	TGCGCCAGCAGCTATCCTAGCGGGCAAAGAGGGGGGATGTACAATGAGCAGTTCTTC	TRBV5-1	TRBJ2-1	TRBD2	once
CASSPIDRSTDTQYF	TGTGCCAGTAGTCCGATCGACAGGAGCACAGATACGCAGTATTTT	TRBV19	TRBJ2-3	NA	NA
CASNLGTSGIEQYF	TGTGCCAGCAACCTCGGGACTAGCGGGATTGAGCAGTACTTC	TRBV2	TRBJ2-7	TRBD2	NA
CASSLFGQGPNYEQYF	TGTGCCAGCAGTTTATTCGGCCAGGGTCCAAACTACGAGCAGTACTTC	TRBV28	TRBJ2-7	NA	NA
CASSEAGTGSYEQYF	TGTGCCAGCAGTGAAGCAGGGACAGGCAGCTACGAGCAGTACTTC	TRBV6-1	TRBJ2-7	TRBD1	once
CASSQDSGGYEQYF	TGTGCCAGCAGCCAAGATTCGGGGGGCTACGAGCAGTACTTC	TRBV4-2	TRBJ2-7	TRBD2	NA
CASSFASTEAFF	TGTGCCAGCAGTTTTGCGAGCACTGAAGCTTTCTTT	TRBV28	TRBJ1-1	NA	NA
CASSSQGRFWPQHF	TGTGCCAGCAGCTCACAGGGAAGGTTCTGGCCCCAGCATTTT	TRBV28	TRBJ1-5	NA	NA
CASSTERRITEAFF	TGTGCCAGTAGTACGGAGCGGAGAATCACTGAAGCTTTCTTT	TRBV19	TRBJ1-1	NA	NA
CASSRGQGSLDEQYF	TGTGCCAGCAGTCGGGGACAGGGTAGTTTGGACGAGCAGTACTTC	TRBV2	TRBJ2-7	TRBD1	NA
CASSFWAQEVNEKLFF	TGTGCCAGCAGTTTTTGGGCCCAGGAGGTAAATGAAAAACTGTTTTTT	TRBV28	TRBJ1-4	NA	once
CSAISQETQYF	TGCAGTGCTATCTCCCAAGAGACCCAGTACTTC	TRBV20-1	TRBJ2-5	NA	NA
CASGRDQPQHF	TGTGCCAGCGGGAGGGATCAGCCCCAGCATTTT	TRBV28	TRBJ1-5	NA	NA
CASSRSELAADSYEQYF	TGTGCCAGCAGTCGCTCGGAACTAGCGGCAGACTCCTACGAGCAGTACTTC	TRBV28	TRBJ2-7	TRBD2	NA
CASSPPSGNVGYEQYF	TGTGCCAGCTCACCACCAAGCGGGAATGTGGGTTACGAGCAGTACTTC	TRBV18	TRBJ2-7	TRBD2	few
CASSYGTANYEQYF	TGTGCCAGCAGCTACGGGACTGCTAACTACGAGCAGTACTTC	TRBV11-2	TRBJ2-7	NA	NA
CASSSRTSGEETQYF	TGTGCCAGCAGTTCCCGGACTAGCGGGGAAGAGACCCAGTACTTC	TRBV27	TRBJ2-5	TRBD2	NA
CASSPRSFGTQYF	TGTGCCAGCAGCCCTCGGTCCTTCGGTACGCAGTATTTT	TRBV14	TRBJ2-3	NA	NA
CASRPRATYNEQFF	TGTGCCAGCAGGCCCAGGGCTACCTACAATGAGCAGTTCTTC	TRBV7-2	TRBJ2-1	NA	NA
CASNPLGDSTLKDGANVLTF	TGTGCCAGCAACCCCCTCGGCGACAGTACCCTCAAGGATGGGGCCAACGTCCTGACTTTC	TRBV21-1	TRBJ2-6	NA	NA
CASSQAPRDGETQYF	TGCGCCAGCAGCCAAGCCCCGCGGGACGGGGAGACCCAGTACTTC	TRBV4-3	TRBJ2-5	NA	NA
CASSDSLAGKVDTQYF	TGTGCCAGCAGTGATTCCCTAGCGGGGAAGGTAGATACGCAGTATTTT	TRBV6-1	TRBJ2-3	TRBD2	NA
CASSFSRQGGNEKLFF	TGTGCCAGCAGCTTTTCGCGACAGGGAGGTAATGAAAAACTGTTTTTT	TRBV7-9	TRBJ1-4	TRBD1	NA
CASSPSGSGETQYF	TGTGCCAGCAGCCCCAGCGGGAGTGGAGAGACCCAGTACTTC	TRBV9	TRBJ2-5	TRBD2	NA